This T cell receptor beta chain is from a study of cytotoxic CD8 clonotypes in ibrutinib-treated CLL. Study at large: By median roughly 65 months, roughly twelve had progressed and about 14 stayed remitted; responses had been 2 complete and approximately 24 partial. General observations from the study: Baseline clonality, above age-matched healthy donor levels, tracked circulating CD8+ T-cell counts.

Assay: immunoSEQ multiplex PCR; the TCRdb copy retains only in-frame clones and omits some. There are some 170,000 clones in the sample; approximately 90% occur only once, and 3% lies in the top ten. Germline CDR1 and CDR2: SGHTA and FQGTGA. The CDR3 runs 16 residues. Trimming at V came to 4 bases and at J to 9 bases, leaving 6 bases not matched to a gene. Remarks on this clone: Its antigen is undetermined.

This TCR derives from a human donor with chronic lymphocytic leukemia. The source material was PBMCs, sampled at disease progression, from a patient treated with ibrutinib. The V and J genes are TRBV7-3 and TRBJ2-1; TRBD2 matches at 16 bases. CDR3 in DNA: TGTGCCAGCAGCTCTCCGGGACTAGCGGGAGGGGTTGAGCAGTTCTTC. It translates to CASSSPGLAGGVEQFF.